The 30 T cell receptor beta chains below were found in one sample sequenced in a study of Ad26.COV2.S vaccination and SARS-CoV-2 variants. TCRdb's table, derived via immunoSEQ multiplex PCR, lists solely in-frame clones and lacks some. Of a few hundred thousand clones listed, around 87% were seen once; the top ten hold more than 2.5%. The sample's treatment: 19 received Ad26.COV2.S at low or high dose, single or two shots; five or six received placebo; per-sample allocation not given. On day 63 after the first injection, vaccine and placebo recipients gave samples. Source: peripheral blood, taken in a trial of Ad26.COV2.S vaccine versus placebo. The receptors come from a person between 18 and 59 years old who received the Ad26.COV2.S COVID-19 vaccine or a placebo.

Concerning this clone: At one end the junction does not follow the germline gene, possibly because of a read error. The chain employs TRBV7-7 and TRBJ2-5; D is possibly TRBD2 (6 bases). Germline V gene lookup returns CDR1 SSHAT and CDR2 FNYEAQ (reference sequence). This CDR3 has 15 residues. The CDR3 DNA is TGTGCTAGCAGCCAGGGACTCGGGGTGCAACAGACCCAGTACTTC. Amino acid sequence: CASSQGLGVQQTQYF.

This clone was recorded a few times. This sample also contains other DNA sequences that code for the same CDR3. V usage is TRBV20-1 and J usage is TRBJ1-2; D is unresolved. CDR3 size: 10 residues. The V end lost 5 bases, the J end lost 5 bases, and 6 bases lay between the germline ends. Germline CDR1 is DFQATT and CDR2 is SNEGSKA (reference sequence). DNA for the CDR3: TGCAGTGCTTCCAATTATGGCTACACCTTC. Translation gives CSASNYGYTF.

The rearrangement uses TRBV19 and TRBJ1-5; D might be TRBD1 (6 bases). The CDR3 loop spans 14 amino acids. V lost 3 bases and J 6 bases, leaving 12 bases between the germline ends. CDR1 and CDR2 (germline): LNHDA, SQIVND (reference sequence). The CDR3 sequence: CASSIPGGGQPQHF. The DNA for the CDR3 is TGTGCCAGTAGTATCCCCGGGGGCGGTCAGCCCCAGCATTTT. Full variable domain (outside the CDR3, taken from reference TRBV19 and TRBJ1-5): DGGITQSPKYLFRKEGQNVTLSCEQNLNHDAMYWYRQDPGQGLRLIYYSQIVNDFQKGDIAEGYSVSREKKESFPLTVTSAQKNPTAFYLCASSIPGGGQPQHFGDGTRLSIL.

The genes are TRBV18 and TRBJ2-1, with 11 bases matching TRBD2. This CDR3 has 19 residues. Per germline, CDR1 KGHSH and CDR2 LQKENI. V lost 6 bases to trimming and J lost 0 bases; unmatched junction nucleotides: 13. The CDR3 nucleotides read TGTGCCAGCTCCCTACTAGCGGGAGTATACTCGGACTCCTACAATGAGCAGTTCTTC. The encoded protein is CASSLLAGVYSDSYNEQFF. The full variable domain, completed using reference TRBV18 and TRBJ2-1, is NAGVMQNPRHLVRRRGQEARLRCSPMKGHSHVYWYRQLPEEGLKFMVYLQKENIIDESGMPKERFSAEFPKEGPSILRIQQVVRGDSAAYFCASSLLAGVYSDSYNEQFFGPGTRLTVL.

The J gene is TRBJ2-1, the V gene TRBV23-1, with D possibly TRBD1 on 6 matching bases. TRBV23-1 is given ORF status, its function remaining uncertain. The CDR3 spans 16 residues. Trimming removed 4 bases at V and 9 bases at J, with 22 bases between. The CDR3 nucleotides read TGCGCCAGCAGTCGTACGACAGGTTACGTTTGTACTGAGCAGTTCTTC. This codes for CASSRTTGYVCTEQFF.

Comment on this clone: The junction differs from germline at one of its ends, possibly a read error. The chain couples TRBV6-4 to TRBJ2-7; D is unclear. Germline values: CDR1 MRHNA, CDR2 SNTAGT. The length of the CDR3 is 8 residues. DNA of the CDR3: TGTGCCAGCAGTGACTCCTTCTTC. It translates to CASSDSFF.

The V and J genes are TRBV7-8 and TRBJ2-2, with TRBD1 identical over 9 bases. The CDR3 contains 17 residues. Germline-derived CDR1 and CDR2 are SGHVS and FQNEAQ. V shed 2 bases, J shed 4 bases, and the junction held 8 bases outside the gene matches. CDR3 in amino acids: CASSLRDGTGLTGELFF. The CDR3 coding sequence is TGTGCCAGCAGCTTACGGGACGGGACAGGGCTCACCGGGGAGCTGTTTTTT.

The rearrangement uses TRBV29-1 and TRBJ2-5; TRBD2 might be the D (6 bases). V lost 4 bases and J lost 1, with 10 bases in between. The CDR3 length is 13 residues. CDR1 and CDR2 (germline): SQVTM, ANQGSEA. This chain's CDR3 is CSVVRGFQETQYF. CDR3 sequence (DNA): TGCAGCGTTGTGCGGGGCTTCCAAGAGACCCAGTACTTC.

This rearrangement joins TRBV7-3 to TRBJ2-2; D possibly corresponds to TRBD1 (6 bases). The germline V gene encodes CDR1 SGHTA and CDR2 FQGTGA. The CDR3 is made up of 15 amino acids. V was shortened by 4 bases and J by 4 bases, with 13 bases between the two germline ends. The CDR3 nucleotides read TGTGCCAGCAGCTCAGACAGGCAGAGCACCGGGGAGCTGTTTTTT. Its translation: CASSSDRQSTGELFF.

The rearrangement joins TRBV14 to TRBJ2-1, with TRBD1 matching over 8 bases. Germline lookup yields CDR1 SGHDN and CDR2 FVKESK. V dropped 2 bases and J dropped 7; count of bases not matched to a gene: 13. The CDR3 is 17 residues long. CDR3 DNA: TGTGCCAGCAGCCAATACCTGGGGTCCAGGGGGCGTAATGAGCAGTTCTTC. It is translated as CASSQYLGSRGRNEQFF.

The V gene is TRBV25-1, the J gene TRBJ2-4; 7 bases are a match to TRBD1. The CDR3 is 15 residues long. Unmatched junction bases numbered 9, after V lost 5 bases and J lost 5 bases. Looked up from germline, CDR1 is MGHDK and CDR2 is SYGVNS. CDR3 sequence reads: CASSPYQGDENIQYF. The CDR3 DNA is TGTGCCAGCAGTCCTTACCAGGGGGACGAAAACATTCAGTACTTC.

The chain couples TRBV4-2 to TRBJ1-2; no clear D. This CDR3 is 12 amino acids long. Looked up from germline, CDR1 is LGHNA and CDR2 is YNFKEQ. V lost 0 bases to trimming and J lost 6 bases, with 5 bases between them. The CDR3 nucleotides read TGTGCCAGCAGCCAAGAAGGGAATGGCTACACCTTC. Amino acid sequence: CASSQEGNGYTF.

The chain carries TRBV7-9 and TRBJ2-1, with D tentatively TRBD2 (6 bases). CDR1 is SEHNR and CDR2 is FQNEAQ in the germline V gene (reference sequence). This CDR3 comprises 14 residues. V lost 5 bases to trimming and J lost 6 bases, with 14 bases between them. This chain's CDR3 is CASSRQTSTNEQFF. The CDR3 nucleotides read TGTGCCAGCAGCCGGCAAACTAGCACCAATGAGCAGTTCTTC.

The chain employs TRBV4-1 and TRBJ2-2; 8 positions agree with TRBD2. The V and J ends lost 0 bases and 5 bases, in that order; junction bases with no gene match: 5. The V gene's germline CDR1 is MGHRA and CDR2 YSYEKL. The CDR3 spans 16 residues. The CDR3 DNA reads as TGCGCCAGCAGCCAAGAAGGCGGGAGGTTGACCGGGGAGCTGTTTTTT. It is translated as CASSQEGGRLTGELFF.

The chain combines TRBV4-1 with TRBJ2-1, with unresolved D. Deletions cut 3 bases from V and 4 bases from J, with 4 bases between. Germline V CDR1 and CDR2: MGHRA, YSYEKL. The CDR3 covers 12 residues. For the CDR3, the DNA is TGCGCCAGCAGCCAGGCATACAATGAGCAGTTCTTC. Its translation is CASSQAYNEQFF.

This clone occurred a few times. This chain links TRBV12-3 or TRBV12-4 with TRBJ1-2; weak D call: TRBD1 (5 bases). V was shortened by 5 bases and J by 4 bases, with 11 bases between the two germline ends. The CDR3 length is 13 residues. In DNA form, the CDR3 reads TGTGCCAGCAGTCGATCTGGGACCTATGGCTACACCTTC. Translating gives CASSRSGTYGYTF.

J is TRBJ1-5 and V is TRBV18, with D perhaps TRBD1 (5 bases). Germline CDR1 is KGHSH and CDR2 is LQKENI. This CDR3 has 17 residues. V lost 0 bases to trimming and J lost 2 bases, with 14 bases between them. The CDR3 region is CASSPPGRVVGNQPQHF. CDR3 DNA: TGTGCCAGCTCACCACCTGGCAGGGTGGTTGGCAATCAGCCCCAGCATTTT. The complete variable domain, with remaining parts taken from reference TRBV18 and TRBJ1-5, reads NAGVMQNPRHLVRRRGQEARLRCSPMKGHSHVYWYRQLPEEGLKFMVYLQKENIIDESGMPKERFSAEFPKEGPSILRIQQVVRGDSAAYFCASSPPGRVVGNQPQHFGDGTRLSIL.

The chain carries TRBV2 and TRBJ1-2; 7 bases map to TRBD1. The CDR3 length is 14 residues. Germline V gives CDR1 SNHLY, CDR2 FYNNEI. V dropped 3 bases and J dropped 7; count of bases not matched to a gene: 8. The chain's CDR3 is CASSEGRGGFGYTF. CDR3 nucleotides: TGTGCCAGCAGTGAGGGCAGGGGGGGGTTTGGCTACACCTTC. The full variable domain, in which reference TRBV2 and TRBJ1-2 provide the parts outside the CDR3, is EPEVTQTPSHQVTQMGQEVILRCVPISNHLYFYWYRQILGQKVEFLVSFYNNEISEKSEIFDDQFSVERPDGSNFTLKIRSTKLEDSAMYFCASSEGRGGFGYTFGSGTRLTVV.

The chain uses TRBV2 and TRBJ1-5; a weak D match, TRBD1 (5 bases). The V gene lost 5 bases and the J gene lost 1 base, with 9 bases spanning the gap. Germline CDR1 reads SNHLY; CDR2 reads FYNNEI. CDR3 size: 14 residues. CDR3 sequence: CASSPRQSNQPQHF. The CDR3 DNA reads as TGTGCCAGCAGTCCCCGACAGAGCAATCAGCCCCAGCATTTT. Full variable domain (rest looked up from reference TRBV2 and TRBJ1-5): EPEVTQTPSHQVTQMGQEVILRCVPISNHLYFYWYRQILGQKVEFLVSFYNNEISEKSEIFDDQFSVERPDGSNFTLKIRSTKLEDSAMYFCASSPRQSNQPQHFGDGTRLSIL.

The rearrangement joins TRBV11-2 to TRBJ2-7; 7 nucleotides agree with TRBD2. The CDR3 sequence is 14 residues long. V trimming: 2 bases; J trimming: 6 bases; junction bases outside the gene matches: 7. CDR1 SGHAT and CDR2 FQNNGV come from the germline V gene. CDR3 in DNA: TGTGCCAGCAGCTTAACGGGGGGTGCGGGCGAGCAGTACTTC. This translates into CASSLTGGAGEQYF.

The chain carries TRBV2 and TRBJ1-1, with D possibly matching TRBD1 (6 bases). The CDR3 has 14 amino acids. Germline lookup yields CDR1 SNHLY and CDR2 FYNNEI. V lost 6 bases and J 3 bases, leaving 14 bases between the germline ends. CDR3 residues: CASSLTGLDTEAFF. CDR3 DNA sequence: TGTGCCAGCAGCCTAACAGGGCTCGACACTGAAGCTTTCTTT.

The chain uses TRBV5-5 and TRBJ1-2; D is ambiguous. The CDR3 covers 17 residues. The V end was cut by 4 bases, the J end by 0 bases, with 19 bases between. Germline V gene data show CDR1 as SGHKS and CDR2 as YYEKEE (reference sequence). CDR3 nucleotides: TGTGCCAGCAGCCCCATTCGTATTAGGAGGACTAACTATGGCTACACCTTC. Residues: CASSPIRIRRTNYGYTF.

The gene calls are TRBV9 and TRBJ1-1, with 8 bases that match TRBD1. CDR3 length: 16 residues. Germline V gives CDR1 SGDLS, CDR2 YYNGEE. The V and J ends lost 3 bases and 4 bases, in that order; junction bases with no gene match: 11. CDR3 amino acids: CASSDNTRGLGTEAFF. CDR3 nucleotides: TGTGCCAGCAGCGATAACACCAGGGGGCTTGGCACTGAAGCTTTCTTT.

This clone has only one observation. J is TRBJ2-2 and V is TRBV15; no firm D call. The germline V and J ends were trimmed by 0 bases and 4 bases, with 6 bases remaining between them. This CDR3 has 14 amino acids. CDR1 is LNHNV and CDR2 is YYDKDF in the germline V gene (reference sequence). The CDR3 spells CATSREARTGELFF. The CDR3 DNA is TGTGCCACCAGCAGAGAGGCCCGCACCGGGGAGCTGTTTTTT.

J is TRBJ2-3 and V is TRBV7-7, with D perhaps matching TRBD1 (5 bases). Trimming removed 5 bases at V and 0 bases at J, with 9 bases between. This CDR3 contains 14 residues. CDR1 and CDR2 (germline): SSHAT, FNYEAQ (reference sequence). CDR3 nucleotides: TGTGCCAGCAGCGCAGGGTATAGCACAGATACGCAGTATTTT. Protein sequence: CASSAGYSTDTQYF. Looking up the rest from reference TRBV7-7 and TRBJ2-3 gives the full variable domain: GAGVSQSPRYKVTKRGQDVTLRCDPISSHATLYWYQQALGQGPEFLTYFNYEAQPDKSGLPSDRFSAERPEGSISTLTIQRTEQRDSAMYRCASSAGYSTDTQYFGPGTRLTVL.

The rearrangement joins TRBV9 to TRBJ2-1; 10 nucleotides line up with TRBD1. The CDR3 consists of 15 residues. Germline V gene lookup returns CDR1 SGDLS and CDR2 YYNGEE. After removal of 4 bases from V and 9 bases from J, the junction contained 10 bases not matched to a gene. CDR3 sequence: CASSPTGQGTGEQFF. In DNA form, the CDR3 reads TGTGCCAGCAGCCCGACGGGACAGGGGACGGGTGAGCAGTTCTTC. The full variable domain, with the rest looked up from reference TRBV9 and TRBJ2-1, is DSGVTQTPKHLITATGQRVTLRCSPRSGDLSVYWYQQSLDQGLQFLIQYYNGEERAKGNILERFSAQQFPDLHSELNLSSLELGDSALYFCASSPTGQGTGEQFFGPGTRLTVL.

The chain employs TRBV3-1 (or the pseudogene TRBV3-2) and TRBJ1-2; D gene ambiguous. CDR1 and CDR2 (germline): LGHDT, YNNKEL (reference sequence). The V gene lost 4 bases and the J gene lost 4 bases, with 10 bases spanning the gap. CDR3 length: 13 amino acids. CDR3 amino acids: CASSPLRFYGYTF. The CDR3 DNA follows: TGTGCCAGCAGCCCACTGAGGTTCTATGGCTACACCTTC.

V gene TRBV6-1 combines with J gene TRBJ2-3, with 10 nucleotides matching TRBD2. This CDR3 contains 16 residues. Per germline, CDR1 MNHNS and CDR2 SASEGT. Losses at the gene ends were 3 bases for V and 5 bases for J; bases not matched to a gene: 8. CDR3: CASSEVLAGAIDTQYF. CDR3 nucleotide sequence: TGTGCCAGCAGTGAGGTGCTAGCGGGAGCTATAGATACGCAGTATTTT.

The chain recombines TRBV4-3 with TRBJ2-1; TRBD1 might be the D (6 bases). This CDR3 spans 14 amino acids. CDR1 and CDR2 from the germline V gene are LGHNA and YSLEER. The germline V and J ends were trimmed by 0 bases and 10 bases, with 13 bases remaining between them. Written as DNA, the CDR3 is TGCGCCAGCAGCCAAGATCGGGTGAGGGGGGAGCAGTTCTTC. As protein: CASSQDRVRGEQFF.

The chain couples TRBV11-3 to TRBJ2-2, with no clear D. Trimming took 5 bases from V and 2 from J, leaving 6 bases between them. In germline, CDR1 is SGHNT, CDR2 YENEEA. The CDR3 runs 13 residues. The CDR3 DNA reads TGTGCCAGCAGCAGGCTAAACACCGGGGAGCTGTTTTTT. Translation: CASSRLNTGELFF.